Reported below is one T cell receptor beta chain. Its antigen remains unidentified. There are 15 residues in the CDR3. V was pared by 4 bases and J by 7 bases, with 12 bases of the junction left unmatched. Germline V gene lookup returns CDR1 SGHTA and CDR2 FQGNSA. The record originates from a study of Graves' ophthalmopathy and Graves' hyperthyroidism. Amplification of TCR beta CDR3 regions used RNA transcripts. HTBI-primed RT-PCR formed the first round, and a multiplex PCR formed the second. TCRdb passed the multiplex PCR reads through MiXCR, listing each CDR3 protein once. Of over a million distinct CDR3 sequences in the sample, about 40% were seen once. General study results and limits: Most clonotypes expanded in thyroid above 0.001 frequency were present in blood too. Progression of ophthalmopathy was predicted by the model with roughly 65% sensitivity and around 72% specificity.

Sequencing was done on a sample of peripheral blood or thyroid tissue (not recorded which). This TCR was recovered from an adult man with Graves' hyperthyroidism. The J gene is TRBJ2-7, the V gene TRBV7-2, with 8 nucleotides matching TRBD2. The CDR3 bases are TGTGCCAGCAGCTCCCCCGGGGGGGGGGCGGAGGAGCAGTACTTC. Encoded protein: CASSSPGGGAEEQYF. The whole variable domain, filled in from reference TRBV7-2 and TRBJ2-7, reads GAGVSQSPSNKVTEKGKDVELRCDPISGHTALYWYRQSLGQGLEFLIYFQGNSAPDKSGLPSDRFSAERTGGSVSTLTIQRTQQEDSAVYLCASSSPGGGAEEQYFGPGTRLTVT.